These 6 T cell receptor beta chains were sequenced from one sample in a study of T cell changes during pregnancy in multiple sclerosis. Measured with immunoSEQ multiplex PCR; TCRdb has only the in-frame clones, and not every one. In the table there are about 64,000 clones, 90% of which are singletons. Sequencing used peripheral blood, obtained in the second trimester of pregnancy. These TCRs come from a female donor in good health, enrolled as a control in a pregnancy study.

The rearrangement uses TRBV30 and TRBJ1-5; the D is unclear. This CDR3 has 14 residues. Germline V lookup: CDR1 GTSNPN, CDR2 SVGIG (reference sequence). V was trimmed by 0 bases and J by 2 bases, leaving 8 bases between them. In nucleotides, the CDR3 is TGTGCCTGGAGTGTATTCGGTCGCAATCAGCCCCAGCATTTT. Protein sequence: CAWSVFGRNQPQHF.

The chain recombines TRBV11-3 with TRBJ2-2; 8 nucleotides line up with TRBD2. Germline trimming cut 5 bases from V and 5 bases from J; bases unmatched to any gene: 13. This CDR3 comprises 17 residues. The germline gives CDR1 SGHNT, CDR2 YENEEA. Written as DNA, the CDR3 is TGTGCCAGCAGCAAAGGGGACGGGACTAGAAGGACCGGGGAGCTGTTTTTT. Translation: CASSKGDGTRRTGELFF. Full variable domain (remainder filled in from reference TRBV11-3 and TRBJ2-2): EAGVVQSPRYKIIEKKQPVAFWCNPISGHNTLYWYLQNLGQGPELLIRYENEEAVDDSQLPKDRFSAERLKGVDSTLKIQPAELGDSAVYLCASSKGDGTRRTGELFFGEGSRLTVL.

This rearrangement joins TRBV27 to TRBJ2-7; D might be TRBD2 (5 bases). V lost 2 bases, J lost 5 bases, and 19 bases lay in between. Per the germline V gene, CDR1 is MNHEY and CDR2 is SMNVEV (reference sequence). The CDR3 sequence is 16 residues long. Written as DNA, the CDR3 is TGTGCCAGCAGTTTAGCACGGACTGGGAGAATCAACGAGCAGTACTTC. The encoded protein is CASSLARTGRINEQYF.

This rearrangement joins TRBV18 to TRBJ1-4; TRBD1 matches 10 bases. Germline loops: CDR1 KGHSH, CDR2 LQKENI. V was pared by 4 bases and J by 4 bases, with 12 bases of the junction left unmatched. The CDR3 runs 18 residues. The CDR3 nucleotides are TGTGCCAGCTCACTCTTCCGGGACAGGGGTATCGGTAATGAAAAACTGTTTTTT. Protein: CASSLFRDRGIGNEKLFF.

This chain links TRBV15 with TRBJ1-1, with D perhaps matching TRBD1 (6 bases). Trimming left V 0 bases short and J 11 bases short, with 25 bases between. Germline V CDR1 and CDR2: LNHNV, YYDKDF (reference sequence). CDR3 size: 17 residues. The CDR3 region has the DNA TGTGCCACCAGCAGAGATCTTGCTCAGGACAGCGCCGAGCGGGCTTTCTTT. Translation gives CATSRDLAQDSAERAFF.

V and J are TRBV10-1 and TRBJ1-1; 9 positions match TRBD1. The CDR3 has 15 amino acids. After removal of 3 bases from V and 1 base from J, the junction contained 3 bases not matched to a gene. Germline V gives CDR1 WNHNN, CDR2 SYGVQD (reference sequence). In DNA form, the CDR3 reads TGCGCCAGCAGTGATCCGGGACAGGGGAACACTGAAGCTTTCTTT. Residues: CASSDPGQGNTEAFF.